The clone carrying this T cell receptor beta chain has a handful of counts. The donors were healthy bone marrow donors. Researchers ran the PCR with 60 Vbeta and 13 Jbeta primers. Data came from immunoSEQ multiplex PCR; TCRdb stores just in-frame clones and leaves some out. Here the sample spans tens of thousands of clones, 6% to 9% being singletons. This sample is drawn from a study of cytomegalovirus exposure and HLA in healthy donors. Study details: An early release of data contained 70 million to 95 million unique TCRs, which came from HLA-typed donors.

V lost 7 bases to trimming and J lost 4 bases, with 13 bases between them. CDR1 and CDR2 from the germline V gene are SNHLY and FYNNEI. There are 13 residues in the CDR3. The chain recombines TRBV2 with TRBJ1-2; TRBD1 might be the D (6 bases). The receptor was derived from a man in his forties or fifties in good health and CMV-seronegative. The source material was PBMCs. CDR3 residues: CASNREAGYGYTF. The CDR3 DNA reads TGTGCCAGCAACAGGGAAGCCGGCTATGGCTACACCTTC.